The 18 T cell receptor beta chains presented below share a single source sample, sequenced in a study of blood T cells in healthy people across ages. Combining a sample-barcoded 5' primer with a J-beta primer mix, a second PCR ran for roughly 7 to 12 cycles. TCRdb re-derived calls from the 5' RACE reads in MiXCR, one entry per CDR3 protein. This table has roughly 1,800,000 distinct CDR3 sequences, about 50% appearing once. Sequencing was performed on blood. The receptors stem from a woman aged 40 to 49 in good health.

This chain links TRBV2 with TRBJ2-1; D not resolved. V shed 4 bases and J shed 15 bases, with 16 bases lying between them. The germline gives CDR1 SNHLY, CDR2 FYNNEI. The length of the CDR3 is 12 residues. CDR3 residues: CASSGSSQIPFF. The CDR3 DNA sequence: TGTGCCAGCAGTGGGAGTAGCCAGATCCCGTTCTTC.

The CDR3 sequence is CSAGLAGGPGDTQYF. For the CDR3, the DNA is TGCAGTGCTGGACTAGCGGGGGGGCCAGGGGATACGCAGTATTTT. The chain recombines TRBV20-1 with TRBJ2-3; 15 positions match TRBD2. CDR3 size: 15 residues. The V and J ends lost 5 bases and 6 bases, in that order; junction bases with no gene match: 6. CDR1 DFQATT and CDR2 SNEGSKA come from the germline V gene (reference sequence).

The J gene is TRBJ1-5, the V gene TRBV3-1, with D possibly being TRBD1 (6 bases). Germline V gives CDR1 LGHDT, CDR2 YNNKEL (reference sequence). Trimming left V 4 bases short and J 3 bases short, with 13 bases between. The CDR3 is 15 residues long. This CDR3 is CASSPQGVINQPQHF. Here the CDR3 DNA reads TGTGCCAGCAGCCCACAGGGCGTTATCAATCAGCCCCAGCATTTT. The full variable domain, its missing parts supplied by reference TRBV3-1 and TRBJ1-5, is DTAVSQTPKYLVTQMGNDKSIKCEQNLGHDTMYWYKQDSKKFLKIMFSYNNKELIINETVPNRFSPKSPDKAHLNLHINSLELGDSAVYFCASSPQGVINQPQHFGDGTRLSIL.

The genes are TRBV20-1 and TRBJ2-1, with 11 bases aligning to TRBD2. The CDR3 is made up of 14 amino acids. Unmatched junction bases numbered 4, after V lost 4 bases and J lost 5 bases. Germline CDR1 reads DFQATT; CDR2 reads SNEGSKA (reference sequence). CDR3 loop: CSAILAGADNEQFF. The CDR3 nucleotides are TGCAGTGCTATACTAGCGGGGGCCGACAATGAGCAGTTCTTC.

The gene calls are TRBV7-2 and TRBJ2-1; D ambiguous. The CDR3 is 16 amino acids. CDR1 is SGHTA, CDR2 FQGNSA, per germline. Trimming cost V 1 base and J 7 bases, with 17 bases left between them. The CDR3 nucleotides are TGTGCCAGCAGCTTAGGCTTGGTAGCTTCGAGGAATGAGCAGTTCTTC. Translation: CASSLGLVASRNEQFF.

The chain joins TRBV5-1 to TRBJ2-5, with no clear D. The germline V gene encodes CDR1 SGHRS and CDR2 YFSETQ. V lost 1 base, J lost 11 bases, and 12 bases lay in between. This CDR3 comprises 12 residues. The CDR3 DNA follows: TGCGCCAGCAGCTTGCTGGTCAATGAGCAGTACTTC. Its protein product is CASSLLVNEQYF. The variable domain in full, completed from reference TRBV5-1 and TRBJ2-5, reads KAGVTQTPRYLIKTRGQQVTLSCSPISGHRSVSWYQQTPGQGLQFLFEYFSETQRNKGNFPGRFSGRQFSNSRSEMNVSTLELGDSALYLCASSLLVNEQYFGPGTRLLVL.

J is TRBJ1-1 and V is TRBV20-1; no definite D call. This CDR3 is built from 11 residues. Germline CDR1 is DFQATT and CDR2 is SNEGSKA (reference sequence). V was trimmed by 6 bases and J by 7 bases, leaving 12 bases between them. CDR3 DNA: TGCAGTGCCCCGATTAATGGTGAAGCTTTCTTT. Translated, it gives CSAPINGEAFF.

Only one count was recorded for this clonotype. This chain uses TRBV11-2 with TRBJ2-7; 8 bases align to TRBD1. The germline V gene encodes CDR1 SGHAT and CDR2 FQNNGV. The CDR3 contains 16 residues. V lost 3 bases and J lost 1; bases outside the gene matches: 8. The DNA for the CDR3 is TGTGCCAGCAGCTTGGTACCGACAGGGGAGTCCTACGAGCAGTACTTC. Its protein is CASSLVPTGESYEQYF.

This clonotype showed up just once. The junction departs from the called germline gene at one end, perhaps through a read error. V and J are TRBV12-3 or TRBV12-4 and TRBJ2-3; D unclear. There are 14 residues in the CDR3. The CDR3: CASSPRTFTDTEYF. CDR3 nucleotides: TGTGCCAGCAGCCCCCGAACGTTTACAGATACGGAGTATTTT.

A word on this clonotype: A much larger clone sits a single nucleotide away, making a read error possible. The V call is TRBV6-5, the J call TRBJ2-1; no reliable D call. The V gene's germline CDR1 is MNHEY and CDR2 SVGAGI. The CDR3 is 13 amino acids. The CDR3 region has the DNA TGTGCCAGCAGTTACCGACGATACAATGGGCAGTTCTTC. Translation: CASSYRRYNGQFF.

The genes are TRBV25-1 and TRBJ2-1; 10 bases are shared with TRBD2. V gave up 8 bases and J gave up 5 bases; unmatched junction bases: 9. Per the germline V gene, CDR1 is MGHDK and CDR2 is SYGVNS. The CDR3 covers 15 residues. In DNA form, the CDR3 reads TGTGCCAGCTTGGCACCGGGACTAGCGAACAATGAGCAGTTCTTC. Its protein product is CASLAPGLANNEQFF.

This clonotype was recorded once. V is TRBV4-3 and J is TRBJ1-2, with unresolved D. V dropped 0 bases and J dropped 6 bases, with 14 bases sitting between them. Germline assignment: CDR1 LGHNA and CDR2 YSLEER. The CDR3 is 15 amino acids. The CDR3 sequence: CASSQDHGKLDGYTF. The CDR3 bases are TGCGCCAGCAGCCAAGATCATGGCAAGTTGGATGGCTACACCTTC.

This clonotype was observed a few times. The genes are TRBV6-6 and TRBJ2-3; D is possibly TRBD2 (6 bases). Per germline, CDR1 MNHNY and CDR2 SVGAGI (reference sequence). CDR3 length: 16 amino acids. Between the trimmed V and J ends, which lost 0 bases and 2 bases, there was a span of 12 bases. Here the CDR3 reads CASSYSGGLSTDTQYF. The CDR3 DNA is TGTGCCAGCAGTTACTCGGGGGGACTCTCCACAGATACGCAGTATTTT.

A few counts support this clonotype. The genes are TRBV7-3 and TRBJ2-1, with D tentatively TRBD1 (6 bases). Germline assignment: CDR1 SGHTA and CDR2 FQGTGA. This CDR3 has 11 residues. V gave up 4 bases and J gave up 12 bases, with 10 bases separating them. CDR3 residues: CASSYGGRQFF. The CDR3 coding sequence is TGTGCCAGCAGCTATGGGGGCAGGCAGTTCTTC.

The chain carries TRBV12-3 or TRBV12-4 and TRBJ1-4, with D unresolved. This CDR3 comprises 14 residues. V was clipped by 7 bases and J by 7 bases, with 16 bases between them. The DNA for the CDR3 is TGTGCCAGCACCCTGACATGGCACAGTGAAAAACTGTTTTTT. Amino acids: CASTLTWHSEKLFF.

Here the CDR3 reads CASSLWGATGGSYNEQFF. The CDR3 bases are TGTGCCAGCAGTTTGTGGGGGGCAACAGGGGGCTCCTACAATGAGCAGTTCTTC. The chain joins TRBV27 to TRBJ2-1, with TRBD1 identical over 8 bases. This CDR3 is built from 18 residues. Losses at the gene ends were 3 bases for V and 0 bases for J; bases not matched to a gene: 10. CDR1 MNHEY and CDR2 SMNVEV come from the germline V gene (reference sequence).

The chain is built from TRBV2 and TRBJ2-5; TRBD2 is a possible D gene (5 bases). Germline values: CDR1 SNHLY, CDR2 FYNNEI. The CDR3 sequence is 14 residues long. With 6 bases removed from V and 5 bases from J, the gap between germline ends came to 16 bases. In DNA, the CDR3 is TGTGCCAGCAGCCAGGAAGGGTCGGGGGAGACCCAGTACTTC. Its protein is CASSQEGSGETQYF. The full variable domain, completed using reference TRBV2 and TRBJ2-5, is EPEVTQTPSHQVTQMGQEVILRCVPISNHLYFYWYRQILGQKVEFLVSFYNNEISEKSEIFDDQFSVERPDGSNFTLKIRSTKLEDSAMYFCASSQEGSGETQYFGPGTRLLVL.

This CDR3 is CASSEVFDLDTQYF. Written as DNA, the CDR3 is TGTGCCAGCAGTGAAGTTTTCGATTTAGATACGCAGTATTTT. The J gene is TRBJ2-3, the V gene TRBV25-1; D is ambiguous. Per the germline V gene, CDR1 is MGHDK and CDR2 is SYGVNS. This CDR3 is built from 14 residues. The V gene lost 2 bases and the J gene lost 5 bases, with 11 bases spanning the gap.